What follows describes a single T cell receptor (beta chain). Its antigen remains unidentified. Other DNA sequences within the sample encode an identical CDR3. Looked up from germline, CDR1 is SGHVS and CDR2 is FNYEAQ. The CDR3 is made up of 14 amino acids. V was clipped by 2 bases and J by 2 bases, with 7 bases between them. TCRdb's copy holds only in-frame clones and misses some; the assay was immunoSEQ multiplex PCR. The table has around 41,000 clones, 91% seen once. This specimen belongs to a study of T cells in localized non-small cell lung cancer. Study-wide results and limits: T cell clonality was highest in uninvolved adjacent lung, above tumor.

Sequenced here: PBMCs, sampled before any cancer treatment. This TCR derives from a woman aged 35-75 years with stage II lung adenocarcinoma. This chain joins TRBV7-6 and TRBJ1-5; D not certain. CDR3 residues: CASSLSQGNQPQHF. The CDR3 DNA sequence: TGTGCCAGCAGCTTATCACAAGGCAATCAGCCCCAGCATTTT.